Sequencing of this T cell receptor (beta chain) was carried out in a study of T-cell memory formation after mild COVID-19 (TCRdb year 2021). Some background on the complete study: Most TCR sequence clusters were specific to one of the two donors. In a couple of donors, T-cell clones that expanded and contracted after mild COVID-19 were followed by sequencing TCRalpha and TCRbeta repertoires longitudinally. Two young, previously healthy adult volunteers made up the cohort, one male and one female.

PBMCs were isolated by Ficoll-Paque density gradient centrifugation. Study-wide findings and limitations: Some responding clones were found in pre-infection memory, which suggests that pre-existing cross-reactive memory T cells took part in the SARS-CoV-2 response. Clones that contracted from day 15 to 85 showed balanced CD4/CD8 phenotypes, whereas a second wave of clones that expanded from day 15 to 37 leaned towards CD4+. Contracting CD4+ clones were found mainly in CM and EM memory subsets, while CD8+ clones were enriched in EMRA. The study included only a couple of mild cases, and larger cohorts that include severe cases with pre-infection samples were judged to be necessary. SARS-CoV-2 specificity of the second-wave clones peaking on day 37 was not confirmed.

In its sample, this clonotype was seen a few times. The specificity of this receptor is unknown. Per-nucleotide qualities are absent, and no much larger clonotype sits a single base away. Sequencing was performed on an Illumina NovaSeq 6000. TCRalpha and TCRbeta cDNA libraries were built by 5'RACE with constant-segment primers, adding sample barcodes and unique molecular identifiers. RNA was extracted from every sample with Trizol reagent. Library amplification was performed in two PCR steps, and a second sample barcode and Illumina TruSeq adapters were introduced in the second step. The libraries were sequenced on an Illumina NovaSeq using 2 x 150 bp paired-end reads. Per the source publication's procedure: Demultiplexing of reads and collapsing into UMI-guided consensus sequences were performed with migec v1.2.7. With mixcr v2.1.11, UMI consensuses were aligned to TRA and TRB V and J templates and assembled into clonotypes. Expanded or contracted clonotypes were those called significant by both edgeR and NoisET, with noise models trained on biological replicates. edgeR calls used a false discovery rate-adjusted p below 0.01 and a log2 fold-change threshold of 1. As an exploratory analysis of dynamics, max-normalized trajectories of the 1000 most abundant clonotypes were examined with PCA combined with hierarchical clustering. Separately sequenced CD4+ and CD8+ repertoires were used to assign the CD4 or CD8 phenotype of responding clones. Clones were called with MiXCR by TCRdb after fastp trimmed the public reads at Q25, and only in-frame beta chains were retained. A single entry per CDR3 protein holds the most common genes and DNA from its merged rows. TCRdb's processing, not the study's, gives the V and J calls here. The sample table records 250,000 to 300,000 distinct CDR3 sequences; 15% to 20% of these occur just once. Of the sample, roughly 25% is held by the ten largest clones.

There are 11 amino acids in the CDR3, from cysteine to phenylalanine inclusive. Of the read, only the CDR3 DNA is kept; its 33 bases are in frame from base 1. Via the germline V gene, CDR1 is MNHEY and CDR2 SVGAGI. Trimming leaves V shorter by 7 bases and J shorter by 12 bases, with the junction holding 8 bases beyond the gene matches. The chain employs TRBV6-5 and TRBJ1-2, with 7 bases aligning to TRBD1. The origin of this receptor is a man younger than 35 who had mild COVID-19 (a few samples of this study predate the infection). The sample titles of this study are shuffled in the database, so cell type and time point are left out; the donor was told from shared clones. The sequencing sample was made of PBMCs or a T cell subset sorted from them (not recorded which). The encoded CDR3 is CASNGTGAHTF. The DNA sequence is as follows: TGTGCCAGCAATGGAACAGGGGCCCACACCTTC.